The 15 T cell receptor beta chains reported below all come from one sample, sequenced in a study of technical replicates of blood from a few donors. Sequenced by immunoSEQ multiplex PCR; TCRdb stores in-frame clones only, minus some. The sample has over 55,000 clones, approximately 87% seen once; the top ten hold roughly 5%. Sequencing was done on a sample of PBMCs. These receptors came from a human donor in good health. Some clones in this sample may be carry-over from other donors' samples.

The gene calls are TRBV5-1 and TRBJ2-3, with a weak D call TRBD2 (7 bases). V lost 1 base, J lost 3 bases, and 18 bases lay in between. Per the germline V gene, CDR1 is SGHRS and CDR2 is YFSETQ. This CDR3 is built from 17 residues. CDR3 coding DNA: TGCGCCAGCAGCTTGTCTGCGCTAGGGGGAGGGACAGATACGCAGTATTTT. Translation gives CASSLSALGGGTDTQYF.

The J gene is TRBJ1-6, the V gene TRBV5-6; D is perhaps TRBD1 (6 bases). The CDR3 is made up of 18 amino acids. Germline V CDR1 and CDR2: SGHDT, YYEEEE. V shed 0 bases and J shed 13 bases, with 26 bases lying between them. The CDR3 nucleotides read TGTGCCAGCAGCTTGGCGAAGCAGATTTTGCAGGGGCAAGCGCCCCTCCACTTT. Translation: CASSLAKQILQGQAPLHF.

The chain combines TRBV4-2 with TRBJ1-2, with 10 bases that match TRBD1. The CDR3 covers 15 residues. The V and J ends lost 3 bases and 6 bases, in that order; junction bases with no gene match: 7. Germline values: CDR1 LGHNA, CDR2 YNFKEQ. The CDR3 region has the DNA TGTGCCAGCAGCCAGACCACCGGGACAGGGGATGGCTACACCTTC. Translated: CASSQTTGTGDGYTF.

The gene calls are TRBV15 and TRBJ2-7; TRBD1 matches at 7 bases. Germline CDR1 and CDR2: LNHNV and YYDKDF (reference sequence). J lost 4 bases, V lost 0 bases, and 6 bases had no gene match. The CDR3 extends over 15 amino acids. CDR3 nucleotides: TGTGCCACCAGCAGAGATTTTGACAGGGCTTACGAGCAGTACTTC. The encoded protein is CATSRDFDRAYEQYF.

The chain joins TRBV5-6 to TRBJ1-1; D unclear. There are 12 residues in the CDR3. V was cut by 1 base and J by 8 bases, with 9 bases left in between. Germline V lookup: CDR1 SGHDT, CDR2 YYEEEE. For the CDR3, the DNA is TGTGCCAGCAGCTTGAACCAGGCCGAAGCTTTCTTT. Translated: CASSLNQAEAFF.

The rearrangement links TRBV4-3 to TRBJ2-3, with 8 bases that match TRBD1. V lost 3 bases, J lost 0 bases, and 11 bases stayed unmatched. In germline, CDR1 is LGHNA, CDR2 YSLEER. The CDR3 runs to 18 residues. The DNA for the CDR3 is TGCGCCAGCAGCCACTCTAGGGGCGGACAGGGCAGCACAGATACGCAGTATTTT. Amino acid sequence: CASSHSRGGQGSTDTQYF.

V is TRBV18 and J is TRBJ1-6, with 7 bases that match TRBD1. The germline V gene has CDR1 KGHSH and CDR2 LQKENI. The ends lost 4 bases at V and 5 bases at J; junction bases unmatched: 2. The CDR3 is 14 residues long. CDR3 protein: CASSRDSNNSPLHF. DNA for the CDR3: TGTGCCAGCTCACGGGACAGTAATAATTCACCCCTCCACTTT.

This chain connects TRBV19 to TRBJ1-1, with D perhaps TRBD1 (5 bases). The CDR3 sequence is 16 residues long. V was clipped by 5 bases and J by 1 base, with 17 bases between them. CDR1 and CDR2 (germline): LNHDA, SQIVND (reference sequence). CDR3 in DNA: TGTGCCAGTAGTGGGGGGTACGGGAGACAGAACACTGAAGCTTTCTTT. Protein product: CASSGGYGRQNTEAFF. Full variable domain (remainder filled in from reference TRBV19 and TRBJ1-1): DGGITQSPKYLFRKEGQNVTLSCEQNLNHDAMYWYRQDPGQGLRLIYYSQIVNDFQKGDIAEGYSVSREKKESFPLTVTSAQKNPTAFYLCASSGGYGRQNTEAFFGQGTRLTVV.

This rearrangement joins TRBV4-2 to TRBJ2-1, with 8 bases identical to TRBD2. Germline lookup yields CDR1 LGHNA and CDR2 YNFKEQ. This CDR3 comprises 14 residues. The V gene end was trimmed by 6 bases and the J gene end by 5 bases; junction bases not matched to a gene: 6. The CDR3 loop is CASSLTSGNNEQFF. In DNA form, the CDR3 reads TGTGCCAGCAGTCTAACTAGCGGCAACAATGAGCAGTTCTTC.

The V and J genes are TRBV19 and TRBJ1-6; D gene uncertain. Per germline, CDR1 LNHDA and CDR2 SQIVND (reference sequence). V lost 10 bases and J lost 0, with 13 bases in between. CDR3 size: 15 residues. The CDR3 region has the DNA TGTGCCACCACTGGAGGGAGCTCCTATAATTCACCCCTCCACTTT. As protein: CATTGGSSYNSPLHF.

The chain recombines TRBV4-1 with TRBJ2-7, with D perhaps TRBD1 (6 bases). V dropped 4 bases and J dropped 6 bases, with 7 bases sitting between them. Germline assignment: CDR1 MGHRA and CDR2 YSYEKL. CDR3 length: 11 residues. CDR3 loop: CASSLRGEQYF. The CDR3 coding sequence is TGCGCCAGCAGCCTCAGGGGCGAGCAGTACTTC.

The V and J genes are TRBV4-3 and TRBJ2-3; TRBD1 matches 12 bases. V lost 3 bases and J lost 4; bases outside the gene matches: 8. The CDR3 runs 17 residues. Germline CDR1 reads LGHNA; CDR2 reads YSLEER. The CDR3 nucleotides are TGCGCCAGCAGCCAGGCCACCGGGACAGGGGGCGCAGATACGCAGTATTTT. Translation: CASSQATGTGGADTQYF.

The chain employs TRBV11-1 and TRBJ2-1; 10 nucleotides align to TRBD2. The junction had 7 bases not matched to a gene; V was cut back by 5 bases and J by 6 bases. The CDR3 has 15 residues. Germline loops: CDR1 SGHAT, CDR2 FQDESV (reference sequence). CDR3 protein: CASSMIAGGFNEQFF. In DNA form, the CDR3 reads TGTGCCAGCAGCATGATAGCGGGGGGATTCAATGAGCAGTTCTTC.

The chain combines TRBV5-1 with TRBJ2-5; 10 bases agree with TRBD2. CDR3 size: 15 residues. CDR1 and CDR2 (germline): SGHRS, YFSETQ. J lost 2 bases, V lost 4 bases, and 5 bases had no gene match. CDR3 nucleotide sequence: TGCGCCAGCAGCAAAATAGCGGGGGGTCAAGAGACCCAGTACTTC. It translates to CASSKIAGGQETQYF.

The V and J genes are TRBV5-1 and TRBJ1-1; 7 nucleotides line up with TRBD1. Trimming took 4 bases from V and 0 from J; bases not matched to a gene: 9. The CDR3 is 16 amino acids. Germline V gene data show CDR1 as SGHRS and CDR2 as YFSETQ. Here the CDR3 reads CASSLGTEALNTEAFF. The CDR3 coding sequence is TGCGCCAGCAGCCTCGGGACAGAAGCTTTGAACACTGAAGCTTTCTTT. Full variable domain (missing parts from reference TRBV5-1 and TRBJ1-1): KAGVTQTPRYLIKTRGQQVTLSCSPISGHRSVSWYQQTPGQGLQFLFEYFSETQRNKGNFPGRFSGRQFSNSRSEMNVSTLELGDSALYLCASSLGTEALNTEAFFGQGTRLTVV.